These 13 T cell receptor beta chains were all obtained from the same sample, sequenced in a study of shared clonotypes between healthy human individuals. Positively selected for CCR7, the CD45RO-negative cells used as naive CD8 cells excluded terminally differentiated effector memory CD45RA+ cells. Using immunoSEQ multiplex PCR, the repertoire was profiled, and TCRdb retains in-frame clones only, with some absent. Seen here are hundreds of thousands of clones, approximately 95% observed once, and the top ten hold around 0.12%. The sample was naive CD8+ T cells sorted from blood. These receptors were taken from a woman in her 30s in good health.

The chain joins TRBV7-8 to TRBJ2-7; perhaps TRBD1 as D (6 bases). Germline V CDR1 and CDR2: SGHVS, FQNEAQ. CDR3 size: 14 residues. Trimming cost V 4 bases and J 4 bases, with 14 bases left between them. The CDR3 nucleotides read TGTGCCAGCAGCTGGTCGACAGGTTCTTACGAGCAGTACTTC. Protein: CASSWSTGSYEQYF.

The gene calls are TRBV9 and TRBJ2-7; maybe TRBD2 (5 bases). CDR3 length: 15 residues. Germline-derived CDR1 and CDR2 are SGDLS and YYNGEE. The ends were cut back, 2 bases at V and 1 base at J, with 13 bases in the middle. The CDR3 DNA reads TGTGCCAGCAGCGTCCGGGGTGGTTCATCCTACGAGCAGTACTTC. This encodes CASSVRGGSSYEQYF.

This chain connects TRBV9 to TRBJ2-2; the D gene is possibly TRBD2 (6 bases). This CDR3 is built from 17 residues. CDR1 is SGDLS and CDR2 is YYNGEE in the germline V gene. V lost 0 bases to trimming and J lost 7 bases, with 19 bases between them. The CDR3 protein is CASSVAASRGISGELFF. The DNA for the CDR3 is TGTGCCAGCAGCGTAGCGGCTAGCCGGGGGATCAGCGGGGAGCTGTTTTTT.

About this clone: Other DNA sequences in the sample encode the same CDR3. The V gene is TRBV11-2, the J gene TRBJ2-7, with unresolved D. CDR3 size: 13 residues. V was cut by 1 base and J by 4 bases, with 8 bases left in between. Looked up from germline, CDR1 is SGHAT and CDR2 is FQNNGV. For the CDR3, the DNA is TGTGCCAGCAGCTTAGGTTCTACTTACGAGCAGTACTTC. This codes for CASSLGSTYEQYF.

In regard to this clone: This CDR3 is also generated by other DNA sequences in the sample. The V call is TRBV28, the J call TRBJ2-7, with 11 bases matching TRBD1. The CDR3 is 13 amino acids. V dropped 8 bases and J dropped 1; count of bases not matched to a gene: 1. Per germline, CDR1 MDHEN and CDR2 SYDVKM. DNA for the CDR3: TGTGCCAGCCGGGACAGGGGGTCCTACGAGCAGTACTTC. Residues: CASRDRGSYEQYF.

J is TRBJ2-7 and V is TRBV11-1; D unclear. The germline CDR1 and CDR2 sequences are SGHAT and FQDESV (reference sequence). This CDR3 is built from 13 residues. Trimming cost V 3 bases and J 2 bases, with 8 bases left between them. The CDR3 loop is CASSFGYTYEQYF. For the CDR3, the DNA is TGTGCCAGCAGCTTCGGGTACACCTACGAGCAGTACTTC.

The J gene is TRBJ2-1, the V gene TRBV13; 10 positions match TRBD2. The CDR3 runs 15 residues. Germline V gene data show CDR1 as PRHDT and CDR2 as FYEKMQ (reference sequence). The trim removed 2 bases at V and 6 bases at J, leaving 4 bases unmatched. CDR3 residues: CASSLKAGGGNEQFF. CDR3 sequence (DNA): TGTGCCAGCAGCTTAAAAGCGGGAGGGGGCAATGAGCAGTTCTTC.

CDR3 in amino acids: CAASADNEQFF. The DNA of the CDR3 is TGTGCCGCCTCGGCCGACAATGAGCAGTTCTTC. The chain carries TRBV19 and TRBJ2-1; D gene ambiguous. The CDR3 loop spans 11 amino acids. Trimming cost V 11 bases and J 5 bases, with 10 bases left between them. Germline loops: CDR1 LNHDA, CDR2 SQIVND (reference sequence).

CDR3 in amino acids: CASSFGGEDTQYF. The DNA of the CDR3 is TGTGCCAGCAGCTTTGGGGGCGAAGATACGCAGTATTTT. The V gene is TRBV5-4, the J gene TRBJ2-3, with a tentative D call TRBD1 (6 bases). There are 13 residues in the CDR3. The germline V and J ends were trimmed by 2 bases and 5 bases, with 9 bases remaining between them. Germline V gene sequence: CDR1 SGHNT, CDR2 YYREEE (reference sequence).

For the CDR3, the DNA is TGCAGCGTCGGGACAGGGACGAACACTGAAGCTTTCTTT. It codes for CSVGTGTNTEAFF. This rearrangement joins TRBV29-1 to TRBJ1-1; TRBD1 aligns across 9 bases. J was trimmed by 1 base and V by 6 bases; bases with no gene match: 3. The CDR3 loop spans 13 amino acids. Germline CDR1 reads SQVTM; CDR2 reads ANQGSEA.

The chain has TRBV30 and TRBJ1-3; the D gene is possibly TRBD1 (5 bases). Germline CDR1 reads GTSNPN; CDR2 reads SVGIG (reference sequence). The CDR3 is 17 amino acids. V lost 0 bases to trimming and J lost 6 bases, with 21 bases between them. Here the CDR3 reads CAWSVFTVGRDLNTIYF. The CDR3 DNA sequence: TGTGCCTGGAGTGTATTTACAGTCGGGCGGGACCTAAACACCATATATTTT. The full variable domain, its missing parts supplied by reference TRBV30 and TRBJ1-3, is SQTIHQWPATLVQPVGSPLSLECTVEGTSNPNLYWYRQAAGRGLQLLFYSVGIGQISSEVPQNLSASRPQDRQFILSSKKLLLSDSGFYLCAWSVFTVGRDLNTIYFGEGSWLTVV.

The chain combines TRBV18 with TRBJ1-2; D perhaps matches TRBD1 (6 bases). V was pared by 2 bases and J by 1 base, with 11 bases between. Germline V lookup: CDR1 KGHSH, CDR2 LQKENI. The CDR3 contains 15 residues. CDR3 coding DNA: TGTGCCAGCTCACCAGGGAGACAGGATAACTATGGCTACACCTTC. Amino acid sequence: CASSPGRQDNYGYTF.

This clone has more than one count but fewer than ten. The sample has other DNA sequences that encode this CDR3 too. This chain joins TRBV19 and TRBJ1-1, with TRBD1 as a possible D gene (5 bases). V shed 3 bases and J shed 3 bases, with 5 bases lying between them. The length of the CDR3 is 12 residues. Germline V gives CDR1 LNHDA, CDR2 SQIVND (reference sequence). CDR3 sequence reads: CASSMGDTEAFF. CDR3 nucleotide sequence: TGTGCCAGTAGTATGGGGGACACTGAAGCTTTCTTT.